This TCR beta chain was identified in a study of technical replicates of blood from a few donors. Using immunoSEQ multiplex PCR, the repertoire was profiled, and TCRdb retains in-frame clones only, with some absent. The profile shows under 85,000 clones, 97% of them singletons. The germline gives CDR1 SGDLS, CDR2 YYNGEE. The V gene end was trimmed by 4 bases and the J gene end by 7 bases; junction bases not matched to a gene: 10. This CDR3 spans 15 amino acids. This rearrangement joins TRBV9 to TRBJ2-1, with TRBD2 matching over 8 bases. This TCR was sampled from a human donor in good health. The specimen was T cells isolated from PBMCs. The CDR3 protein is CASSPLSGGSNEQFF. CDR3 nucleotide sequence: TGTGCCAGCAGCCCGCTCAGCGGGGGATCAAATGAGCAGTTCTTC.